A selection of T cell receptor beta chains follows, all from one sample in a study of T cell responses to AZD1222 COVID-19 vaccine. Generated by immunoSEQ multiplex PCR, the TCRdb table keeps only in-frame clones and is missing some. Of about 120,000 clones detected, roughly 90% appear once; the ten largest clones hold 6.3%. The material was peripheral blood, obtained on day 0 of AZD1222 vaccination. These receptors all come from an adult in good health. The CDR3 runs from the conserved cysteine through the conserved F or W. The D gene is left open where the match is weak. Only part of the rows carry a size: once, few, many, or a class if the clone is expanded.

D gene | J gene | clone size | V gene | CDR3 DNA | CDR3 protein
. | TRBJ1-2 | . | TRBV2 | TGTGCCAGCAGTGAGTGGGGGGCGGCGGGCTACACCTTC | CASSEWGAAGYTF
TRBD1 | TRBJ1-2 | . | TRBV9 | TGTGCCAGCAGCGTCGGGACAGGCAACTATGGCTACACCTTC | CASSVGTGNYGYTF
TRBD1 | TRBJ2-3 | few | TRBV2 | TGTGCCAGCATTAGGACAGGGGACCCTAGCACAGATACGCAGTATTTT | CASIRTGDPSTDTQYF
. | TRBJ2-3 | . | TRBV12-5 | TGTGCTAGCCTTATTGGGGGGTACACAGATACGCAGTATTTT | CASLIGGYTDTQYF
. | TRBJ2-4 | . | TRBV29-1 | TGCAGCGGTAAAATGGACGGCCCCGTCATTCAGTACTTC | CSGKMDGPVIQYF
TRBD1 | TRBJ1-1 | . | TRBV30 | TGTGCCTGGAGTGGACAGGGGAACACTGAAGCTTTCTTT | CAWSGQGNTEAFF
. | TRBJ2-7 | . | TRBV5-4 | TGTGCCAGCAGCTTGTCGGAGGGGATTACAGAGCAGTACTTC | CASSLSEGITEQYF
TRBD1 | TRBJ1-6 | . | TRBV4-2 | TGTGCCAGCAGCCTTGGACAGGACAAACCCCTCCACTTT | CASSLGQDKPLHF
. | TRBJ1-1 | once | TRBV7-9 | TGTGCCAGCAGACCGCCAGGGACCGGCACTGAAGCTTTCTTT | CASRPPGTGTEAFF
. | TRBJ1-2 | . | TRBV6-5 | TGTGCCAGCAGCCAGTATTCTTCGGGGGGCTACACCTTC | CASSQYSSGGYTF
TRBD1 | TRBJ1-5 | . | TRBV30 | TGTGCCTGGAGTGAAGGGACAGCTAGCAATCAGCCCCAGCATTTT | CAWSEGTASNQPQHF
. | TRBJ1-5 | . | TRBV6-2/TRBV6-3 | TGTGCCAGCAGCCGCCCGGCGATCCAGCCCCAGCATTTT | CASSRPAIQPQHF
TRBD2 | TRBJ2-1 | few | TRBV6-4 | TGTGCCAGCAGTGACGCGGGGGGGTACAATGAGCAGTTCTTC | CASSDAGGYNEQFF
. | TRBJ1-2 | . | TRBV6-6 | TGTGCCAGTCATCCCTCCAGGCATGGCTACACCTTC | CASHPSRHGYTF
TRBD1 | TRBJ2-7 | once | TRBV29-1 | TGCAGCGTTGAAATACTAGACAGGGGGGTTCGCGAGCAGTACTTC | CSVEILDRGVREQYF
. | TRBJ2-3 | . | TRBV7-9 | TGTGCCAGCAGCTTCGGTCAGAGCACAGATACGCAGTATTTT | CASSFGQSTDTQYF
TRBD1 | TRBJ1-2 | once | TRBV25-1 | TGTGCCAGCAGGGAAAGGGGGCTTGGCTACACCTTC | CASRERGLGYTF
. | TRBJ1-1 | . | TRBV29-1 | TGCAGCGTTGGGGCGGGTTGGGGAATGAACACTGAAGCTTTCTTT | CSVGAGWGMNTEAFF
. | TRBJ1-1 | once | TRBV7-9 | TGTGCCAGCAGCTTAGAAGCAAACACTGAAGCTTTCTTT | CASSLEANTEAFF
. | TRBJ1-1 | . | TRBV5-1 | TGCGCCAGCAGCTTGGAGGGACTGGACACTGAAGCTTTCTTT | CASSLEGLDTEAFF
TRBD2 | TRBJ2-7 | . | TRBV29-1 | TGCAGCGTTGAAGATCGACCGGGGGAGGGACCGGACTTC | CSVEDRPGEGPDF
. | TRBJ1-2 | . | TRBV6-5 | TGTGCCAGCAGTACCGAGGCAGCTAACTATGGCTACACCTTC | CASSTEAANYGYTF
. | TRBJ2-7 | . | TRBV9 | TGTGCCAGCAGCGTAGGTATCCCCGGACGGCACTCCTACGAGCAGTACTTC | CASSVGIPGRHSYEQYF
TRBD1 | TRBJ1-2 | . | TRBV6-5 | TGTGCCAGCAGTTACCTCGGACAGGGGGGAAGCTATGGCTACACCTTC | CASSYLGQGGSYGYTF
TRBD1 | TRBJ2-2 | . | TRBV25-1 | TGTGCCATTGGGACAGCGAACACCGGGGAGCTGTTTTTT | CAIGTANTGELFF
TRBD2 | TRBJ2-1 | . | TRBV18 | TGTGCCAGCTCACTTCAGAGCGGGGGATCCTACAATGAGCAGTTCTTC | CASSLQSGGSYNEQFF
. | TRBJ1-2 | . | TRBV19 | TGTGCCAGTACTCGCCGGGGGGCCGGCGCCTCAACGAATGGCTACACCTTC | CASTRRGAGASTNGYTF
TRBD1 | TRBJ1-2 | . | TRBV18 | TGTGCCAGCTCACCTACGACAGGGAACTATGGCTACACCTTC | CASSPTTGNYGYTF
. | TRBJ1-5 | . | TRBV30 | TGTGCCTGGAGTTCTAAGGGGAATCAGCCCCAGCATTTT | CAWSSKGNQPQHF
TRBD1 | TRBJ1-2 | . | TRBV13 | TGTGCCAGCAGCTTAAATTCTGGGACAGCCTCCACCTTC | CASSLNSGTASTF
. | TRBJ2-7 | . | TRBV20-1 | TGCAGTGCTAGTCAGCAGACCTACGAGCAGTACTTC | CSASQQTYEQYF
. | TRBJ1-4 | . | TRBV5-5 | TGTGCCAGCAGCTTAAGACAGCAGAATGAAAAACTGTTTTTT | CASSLRQQNEKLFF
. | TRBJ1-1 | . | TRBV27 | TGTGCCAGCAAGGGCGCCGGGGACACTGAAGCTTTCTTT | CASKGAGDTEAFF
TRBD2 | TRBJ2-3 | . | TRBV7-8 | TGTGCCAGCAGCTTAGCGGGGGCCGCTAGGCGGGGGGGCACAGATACGCAGTATTTT | CASSLAGAARRGGTDTQYF
. | TRBJ1-4 | . | TRBV21-1 | TGTGCCAGCAGCAAAGATGGGAGCTCCAGGAGGGATCATGAAAAACTGTTTTTT | CASSKDGSSRRDHEKLFF
. | TRBJ2-2 | many | TRBV5-4 | TGTGCCAGCAGCTTGAGCCAGACCACCGGGGAGCTGTTTTTT | CASSLSQTTGELFF
. | TRBJ1-3 | . | TRBV30 | TGTGCCTGGAGTAAACCGGGCAGCGGAAACACCATATATTTT | CAWSKPGSGNTIYF
TRBD1 | TRBJ2-1 | . | TRBV5-1 | TGCGCCAGCAGCTTGGCGGGACAGAACTACAATGAGCAGTTCTTC | CASSLAGQNYNEQFF
. | TRBJ2-5 | . | TRBV5-1 | TGCGCCAGCAGCCTGGGAGGGGGGGTAGAGACCCAGTACTTC | CASSLGGGVETQYF
. | TRBJ1-1 | . | TRBV2 | TGTGCCAGCACCGGGGAAGCTGAAGCTTTCTTT | CASTGEAEAFF
TRBD1 | TRBJ2-2 | . | TRBV10-2 | TGCGCCAGCAGTGAGACAGGGGCTCTGCGGACCGGGGAGCTGTTTTTT | CASSETGALRTGELFF
TRBD1 | TRBJ1-2 | . | TRBV6-4 | TGTGCCAGCAGACAGGGGGCGAACTATGGCTACACCTTC | CASRQGANYGYTF
. | TRBJ2-2 | . | TRBV7-2 | TGTGCCAGCAGCTTACAGGGTACCGGGGAGCTGTTTTTT | CASSLQGTGELFF
. | TRBJ1-1 | . | TRBV2 | TGTGCCAGCAGTGGACAGGATTACACTGAAGCTTTCTTT | CASSGQDYTEAFF
. | TRBJ2-1 | once | TRBV24-1 | TGTGCCACCAGTGATCCCTTATCAGGGGACAATGAGCAGTTCTTC | CATSDPLSGDNEQFF
. | TRBJ1-5 | . | TRBV6-6 | TGTGCCAGCAGTTCTCAGGGAGGCAATCAGCCCCAGCATTTT | CASSSQGGNQPQHF
. | TRBJ2-1 | . | TRBV29-1 | TGCAGCGTTGAATCCTCGGGCGGTACCAGTGAGGTCTTC | CSVESSGGTSEVF
TRBD2 | TRBJ2-5 | . | TRBV4-2 | TGTGCCAGCAGCCAAGGATCCGGGACTAGCGGGGGCTACCAAGAGACCCAGTACTTC | CASSQGSGTSGGYQETQYF
. | TRBJ1-1 | . | TRBV5-1 | TGCGCCAGCCAACGAGAGGGCACTGAAGCTTTCTTT | CASQREGTEAFF
TRBD1 | TRBJ2-5 | . | TRBV7-2 | TGTGCCAGCAGCTCGACAGGGACAAAAGAGACCCAGTACTTC | CASSSTGTKETQYF
. | TRBJ2-2 | . | TRBV6-6 | TGTGCCTCCCAGGGGGGCCTTACGAACACCGGGGAGCTGTTTTTT | CASQGGLTNTGELFF
. | TRBJ2-7 | . | TRBV6-5 | TGTGCCAGCAGTTACGGTCCAGGTTCCTACGAGCAGTACTTC | CASSYGPGSYEQYF
. | TRBJ2-2 | . | TRBV4-3 | TGCGCCAGCAGCCAAATGGCGGGATCAGACACCGGGGAGCTGTTTTTT | CASSQMAGSDTGELFF
. | TRBJ2-7 | once | TRBV7-2 | TGTGCCAGCAGCTTAAACTGGTTGTGGGAGCAGTACTTC | CASSLNWLWEQYF